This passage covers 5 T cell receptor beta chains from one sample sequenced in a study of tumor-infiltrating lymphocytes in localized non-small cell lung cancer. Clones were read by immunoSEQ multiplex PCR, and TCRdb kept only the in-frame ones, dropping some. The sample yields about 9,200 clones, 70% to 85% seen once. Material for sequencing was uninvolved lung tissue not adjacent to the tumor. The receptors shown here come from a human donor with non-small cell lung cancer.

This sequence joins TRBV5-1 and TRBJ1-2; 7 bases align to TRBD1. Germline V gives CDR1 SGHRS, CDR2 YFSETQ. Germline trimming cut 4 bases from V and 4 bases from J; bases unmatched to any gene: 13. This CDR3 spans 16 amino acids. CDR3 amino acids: CASSRDSQGVLYGYTF. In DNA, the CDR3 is TGCGCCAGCAGCCGGGACAGCCAGGGGGTCCTCTATGGCTACACCTTC.

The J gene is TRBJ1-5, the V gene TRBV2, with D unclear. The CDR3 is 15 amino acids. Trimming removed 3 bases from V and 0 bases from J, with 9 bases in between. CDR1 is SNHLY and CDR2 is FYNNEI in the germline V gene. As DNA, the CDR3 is TGTGCCAGCAGTGATAGGCATAATAGCAATCAGCCCCAGCATTTT. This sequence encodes CASSDRHNSNQPQHF.

The CDR3 protein is CASRVQGTTYEQYF. The CDR3 DNA follows: TGTGCCAGCAGGGTTCAGGGGACCACCTACGAGCAGTACTTC. The chain recombines TRBV2 with TRBJ2-7, with D possibly being TRBD1 (6 bases). The germline V gene encodes CDR1 SNHLY and CDR2 FYNNEI. Trimming removed 6 bases from V and 2 bases from J, with 14 bases in between. This CDR3 comprises 14 residues.

The CDR3 region has the DNA TGTGCCAGCAGCTTTCCAGGGGGGAACACTGAAGCTTTCTTT. Encoded protein: CASSFPGGNTEAFF. The gene calls are TRBV7-2 and TRBJ1-1; 7 bases fit TRBD1. Germline V gene sequence: CDR1 SGHTA, CDR2 FQGNSA. The V gene end was trimmed by 3 bases and the J gene end by 1 base; junction bases not matched to a gene: 2. The length of the CDR3 is 14 residues.

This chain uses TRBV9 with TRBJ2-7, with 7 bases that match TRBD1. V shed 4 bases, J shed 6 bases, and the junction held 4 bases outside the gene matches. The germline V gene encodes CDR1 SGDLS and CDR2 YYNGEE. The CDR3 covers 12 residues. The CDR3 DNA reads TGTGCCAGCAGCTCGACAGGGCGCGAGCAGTACTTC. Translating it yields CASSSTGREQYF. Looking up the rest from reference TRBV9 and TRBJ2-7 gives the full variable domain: DSGVTQTPKHLITATGQRVTLRCSPRSGDLSVYWYQQSLDQGLQFLIQYYNGEERAKGNILERFSAQQFPDLHSELNLSSLELGDSALYFCASSSTGREQYFGPGTRLTVT.